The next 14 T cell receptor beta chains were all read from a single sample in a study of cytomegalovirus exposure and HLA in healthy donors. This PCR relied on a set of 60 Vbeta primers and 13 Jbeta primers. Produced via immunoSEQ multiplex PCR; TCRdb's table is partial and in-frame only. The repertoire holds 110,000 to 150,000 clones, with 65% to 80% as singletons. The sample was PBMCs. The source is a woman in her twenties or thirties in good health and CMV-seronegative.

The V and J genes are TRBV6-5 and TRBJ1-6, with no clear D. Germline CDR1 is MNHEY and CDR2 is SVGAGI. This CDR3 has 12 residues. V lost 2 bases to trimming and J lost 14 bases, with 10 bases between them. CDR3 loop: CASSYSGSSLHF. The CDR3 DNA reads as TGTGCCAGCAGTTACAGTGGCAGTTCCCTCCACTTT.

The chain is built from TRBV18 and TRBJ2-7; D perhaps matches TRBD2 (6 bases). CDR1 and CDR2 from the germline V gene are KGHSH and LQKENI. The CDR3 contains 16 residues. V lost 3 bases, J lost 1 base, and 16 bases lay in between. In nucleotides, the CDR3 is TGTGCCAGCTCACCTCGGGATTCGGGAGCTTCCTACGAGCAGTACTTC. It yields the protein CASSPRDSGASYEQYF. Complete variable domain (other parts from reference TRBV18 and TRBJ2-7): NAGVMQNPRHLVRRRGQEARLRCSPMKGHSHVYWYRQLPEEGLKFMVYLQKENIIDESGMPKERFSAEFPKEGPSILRIQQVVRGDSAAYFCASSPRDSGASYEQYFGPGTRLTVT.

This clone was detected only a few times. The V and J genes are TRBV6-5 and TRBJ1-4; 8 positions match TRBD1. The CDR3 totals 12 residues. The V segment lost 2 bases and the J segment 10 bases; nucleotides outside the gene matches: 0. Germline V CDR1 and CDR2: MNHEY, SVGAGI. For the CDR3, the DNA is TGTGCCAGCAGTTACGGACAGGGAAAACTGTTTTTT. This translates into CASSYGQGKLFF.

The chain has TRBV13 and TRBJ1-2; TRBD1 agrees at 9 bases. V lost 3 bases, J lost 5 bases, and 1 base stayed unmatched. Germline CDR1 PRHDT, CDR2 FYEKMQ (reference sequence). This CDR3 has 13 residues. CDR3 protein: CASSLTGGYGYTF. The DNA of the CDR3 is TGTGCCAGCAGCTTGACAGGGGGGTATGGCTACACCTTC. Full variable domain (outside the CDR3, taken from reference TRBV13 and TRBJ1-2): AAGVIQSPRHLIKEKRETATLKCYPIPRHDTVYWYQQGPGQDPQFLISFYEKMQSDKGSIPDRFSAQQFSDYHSELNMSSLELGDSALYFCASSLTGGYGYTFGSGTRLTVV.

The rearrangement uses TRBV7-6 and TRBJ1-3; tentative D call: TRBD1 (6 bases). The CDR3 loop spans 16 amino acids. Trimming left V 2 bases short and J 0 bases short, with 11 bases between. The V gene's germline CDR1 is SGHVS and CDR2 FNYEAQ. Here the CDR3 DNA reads TGTGCCAGCAGCTTACCCACAGGGCGCTCTGGAAACACCATATATTTT. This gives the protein CASSLPTGRSGNTIYF.

The CDR3 loop reads CASSVAEQGIANYGYTF. CDR3 in DNA: TGTGCCAGCAGCGTAGCGGAGCAGGGAATAGCTAACTATGGCTACACCTTC. The chain has TRBV9 and TRBJ1-2; the D gene is possibly TRBD1 (5 bases). This CDR3 is built from 17 residues. Trimming removed 0 bases at V and 0 bases at J, with 15 bases between. Germline CDR1 reads SGDLS; CDR2 reads YYNGEE.

The CDR3 DNA reads TGTGCCTGGAGCCCAGGGACAGGGCCCTCAGATAATGAAAAACTGTTTTTT. Protein sequence: CAWSPGTGPSDNEKLFF. The chain couples TRBV30 to TRBJ1-4; 9 bases are a match to TRBD1. V lost 3 bases to trimming and J lost 4 bases; unmatched junction nucleotides: 12. This CDR3 region has 17 residues. Per the germline V gene, CDR1 is GTSNPN and CDR2 is SVGIG (reference sequence).

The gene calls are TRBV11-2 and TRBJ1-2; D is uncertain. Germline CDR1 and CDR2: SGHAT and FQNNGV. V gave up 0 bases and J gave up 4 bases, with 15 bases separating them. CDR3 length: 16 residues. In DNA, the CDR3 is TGTGCCAGCAGCTTAGAGGTCGGGGATTCCGGCTATGGCTACACCTTC. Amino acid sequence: CASSLEVGDSGYGYTF.

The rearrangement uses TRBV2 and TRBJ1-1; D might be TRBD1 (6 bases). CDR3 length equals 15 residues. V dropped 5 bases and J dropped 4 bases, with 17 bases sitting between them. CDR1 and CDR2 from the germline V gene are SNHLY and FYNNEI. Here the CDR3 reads CASSSTGWGGTEAFF. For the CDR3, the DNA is TGTGCCAGCAGTTCGACAGGCTGGGGGGGCACTGAAGCTTTCTTT.

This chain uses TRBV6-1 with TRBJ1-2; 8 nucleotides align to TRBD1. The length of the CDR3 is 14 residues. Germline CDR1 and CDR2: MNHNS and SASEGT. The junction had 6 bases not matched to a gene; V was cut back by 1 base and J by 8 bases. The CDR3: CASSEGQGPRGYTF. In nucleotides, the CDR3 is TGTGCCAGCAGTGAAGGACAGGGGCCCCGAGGCTACACCTTC.

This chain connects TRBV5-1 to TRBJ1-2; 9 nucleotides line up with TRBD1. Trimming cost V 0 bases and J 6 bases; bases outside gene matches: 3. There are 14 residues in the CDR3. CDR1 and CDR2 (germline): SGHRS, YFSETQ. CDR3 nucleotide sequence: TGCGCCAGCAGCTTGGGACAGGGGGTTGATGGCTACACCTTC. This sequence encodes CASSLGQGVDGYTF. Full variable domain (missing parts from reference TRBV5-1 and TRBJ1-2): KAGVTQTPRYLIKTRGQQVTLSCSPISGHRSVSWYQQTPGQGLQFLFEYFSETQRNKGNFPGRFSGRQFSNSRSEMNVSTLELGDSALYLCASSLGQGVDGYTFGSGTRLTVV.

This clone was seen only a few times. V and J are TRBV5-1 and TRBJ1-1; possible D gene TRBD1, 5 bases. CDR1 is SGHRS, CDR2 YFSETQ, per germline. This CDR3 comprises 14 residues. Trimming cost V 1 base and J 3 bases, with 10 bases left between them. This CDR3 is CASSLSTGYTEAFF. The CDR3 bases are TGCGCCAGCAGCTTGTCCACAGGATACACTGAAGCTTTCTTT.

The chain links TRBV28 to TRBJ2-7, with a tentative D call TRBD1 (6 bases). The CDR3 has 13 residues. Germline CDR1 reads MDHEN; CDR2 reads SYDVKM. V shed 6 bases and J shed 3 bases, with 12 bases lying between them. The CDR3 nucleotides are TGTGCCAGCAGCACCTCAGGGGTCTACGAGCAGTACTTC. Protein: CASSTSGVYEQYF.

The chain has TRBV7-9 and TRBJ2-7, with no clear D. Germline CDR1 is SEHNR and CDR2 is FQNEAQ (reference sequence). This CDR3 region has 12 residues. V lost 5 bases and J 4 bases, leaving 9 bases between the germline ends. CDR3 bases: TGTGCCAGCAGCCCTACCGGGTACGAGCAGTACTTC. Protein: CASSPTGYEQYF.